The 29 T cell receptor beta chains below all came from one sample that was sequenced in a study of spatial heterogeneity in lung cancer. The time point denotes: sample taken at primary tumor resection. From the 5' RACE reads, TCRdb called clonotypes with MiXCR, one entry per CDR3 protein. The data contain 40,000 to 45,000 distinct CDR3 sequences, 6.8% of them singletons. Material: PBMCs, obtained at surgery. The receptors shown here come from a female donor with early-stage non-small cell lung cancer.

The chain has TRBV27 and TRBJ1-2, with D perhaps matching TRBD1 (6 bases). The CDR3 consists of 18 residues. Deletions cut 0 bases from V and 1 base from J, with 18 bases between. Germline lookup yields CDR1 MNHEY and CDR2 SMNVEV (reference sequence). The CDR3 reads CASSLSPITGIGNYGYTF. CDR3 coding DNA: TGTGCCAGCAGTTTATCCCCCATAACAGGGATAGGTAACTATGGCTACACCTTC.

This clonotype was observed many times. This chain joins TRBV6-5 and TRBJ1-3; D possibly corresponds to TRBD1 (6 bases). Germline V lookup: CDR1 MNHEY, CDR2 SVGAGI. The CDR3 is made up of 14 amino acids. The V and J ends lost 5 bases and 7 bases respectively, with 15 bases between them. CDR3 region: CASSPPGAVNTIYF. CDR3 in DNA: TGTGCCAGCAGTCCGCCAGGGGCGGTGAACACCATATATTTT.

This clonotype occurred many times. For the CDR3, the DNA is TGTGCCAGCTCACCTGATCTAAACACTGAAGCTTTCTTT. It codes for CASSPDLNTEAFF. The chain joins TRBV18 to TRBJ1-1; D call uncertain. Germline CDR1 is KGHSH and CDR2 is LQKENI. The CDR3 is 13 amino acids. Trimming removed 3 bases from V and 2 bases from J, with 7 bases in between.

This clonotype has at least ten counts. The chain has TRBV5-1 and TRBJ1-2; TRBD1 is a possible D gene (5 bases). The length of the CDR3 is 16 residues. The V gene's germline CDR1 is SGHRS and CDR2 YFSETQ. The germline V and J ends were trimmed by 0 bases and 3 bases, with 15 bases remaining between them. CDR3 protein: CASSLDPGPRHYGYTF. Here the CDR3 DNA reads TGCGCCAGCAGCTTGGATCCGGGACCAAGACACTATGGCTACACCTTC.

This clonotype was observed at least ten times. CDR3 residues: CAMQGETGELFF. The CDR3 DNA is TGTGCCATGCAGGGAGAAACCGGGGAGCTGTTTTTT. This chain links TRBV9 with TRBJ2-2, with D tentatively TRBD1 or TRBD2 (5 bases each). This CDR3 has 12 amino acids. Deletions cut 9 bases from V and 5 bases from J, with 11 bases between. Germline V gives CDR1 SGDLS, CDR2 YYNGEE.

Remarks on this clonotype: A much more abundant neighbour one base away suggests this may be a read error. This chain links TRBV12-3 or TRBV12-4 with TRBJ1-1, with D uncertain. The CDR3 contains 9 residues. Trimming cost V 6 bases and J 7 bases, with 3 bases left between them. This CDR3 reads CASSHEAFF. The CDR3 DNA follows: TGTGCCAGCAGCCATGAAGCTTTCTTT.

This clonotype was seen ten or more times. The CDR3 nucleotides are TGTGCCAGCAGCCACACAGCATCGGGATACGAGCAGTACTTC. Protein: CASSHTASGYEQYF. The rearrangement joins TRBV3-1 to TRBJ2-7; a possible D gene is TRBD2 (5 bases). Germline assignment: CDR1 LGHDT and CDR2 YNNKEL (reference sequence). The ends were cut back, 3 bases at V and 4 bases at J, with 13 bases in the middle. This CDR3 contains 14 residues.

Of note for this clonotype: One end of the junction fails to match germline, which may point to a read error. V and J are TRBV5-1 and TRBJ2-7; maybe TRBD1 (5 bases). Germline CDR1 reads SGHRS; CDR2 reads YFSETQ. The CDR3 runs 15 residues. The CDR3 region has the DNA TGCGCCGGCAGCTTCTTATCCAGGGATGAATCCGAGCAGTACTTC. It is translated as CAGSFLSRDESEQYF.

There are many counts of this clonotype. V and J are TRBV30 and TRBJ2-3; 8 positions match TRBD2. The V gene end was trimmed by 6 bases and the J gene end by 4 bases; junction bases not matched to a gene: 9. The CDR3 extends over 14 amino acids. CDR1 GTSNPN and CDR2 SVGIG come from the germline V gene (reference sequence). Written as DNA, the CDR3 is TGTGCCTGCCTTCTTAGCGGGGCCTCAGATACGCAGTATTTT. Its protein product is CACLLSGASDTQYF.

This clonotype came up many times. The chain couples TRBV6-6 to TRBJ1-4, with D unresolved. CDR1 and CDR2 (germline): MNHNY, SVGAGI (reference sequence). V gave up 8 bases and J gave up 4 bases, with 11 bases separating them. The CDR3 spans 13 residues. The CDR3 nucleotides read TGTGCCAGCTTTCGGAGTATTAATGAAAAACTGTTTTTT. Protein sequence: CASFRSINEKLFF.

This clonotype was counted a few times. The chain is built from TRBV19 and TRBJ1-5; D perhaps matches TRBD1 (5 bases). There are 15 residues in the CDR3. Deletions cut 7 bases from V and 0 bases from J, with 13 bases between. Germline values: CDR1 LNHDA, CDR2 SQIVND (reference sequence). CDR3 DNA sequence: TGTGCCAGTAACAAGGGGTGGGGTAGCAATCAGCCCCAGCATTTT. The encoded protein is CASNKGWGSNQPQHF.

V gene TRBV27 combines with J gene TRBJ2-5; 7 nucleotides line up with TRBD1. Germline CDR1 is MNHEY and CDR2 is SMNVEV (reference sequence). V trimming: 6 bases; J trimming: 4 bases; junction bases outside the gene matches: 14. There are 16 residues in the CDR3. The CDR3 protein is CASSPPRQGLTETQYF. CDR3 nucleotides: TGTGCCAGCAGCCCACCCCGACAGGGTTTAACAGAGACCCAGTACTTC.

The gene calls are TRBV12-3 or TRBV12-4 and TRBJ2-5, with a possible D match to TRBD2 (5 bases). The CDR3 has 15 amino acids. The V gene lost 7 bases and the J gene lost 4 bases, with 19 bases spanning the gap. The CDR3 region is CASKRLARYSETQYF. The CDR3 DNA follows: TGTGCCAGCAAGCGGCTAGCCCGTTATTCAGAGACCCAGTACTTC.

This clonotype was seen at least ten times. This chain uses TRBV7-9 with TRBJ2-6; D unresolved. Germline V gene sequence: CDR1 SEHNR, CDR2 FQNEAQ (reference sequence). CDR3 size: 14 residues. V was trimmed by 1 base and J by 1 base, leaving 2 bases between them. The CDR3 protein is CASSLGSGANVLTF. In DNA, the CDR3 is TGTGCCAGCAGCTTAGGATCTGGGGCCAACGTCCTGACTTTC.

This clonotype has at least ten counts. This chain uses TRBV5-1 with TRBJ1-1, with D unclear. The CDR3 spans 14 residues. Germline V gene sequence: CDR1 SGHRS, CDR2 YFSETQ. V shed 0 bases and J shed 0 bases, with 6 bases lying between them. Here the CDR3 DNA reads TGCGCCAGCAGCTTGGCAAGAATGAACACTGAAGCTTTCTTT. This sequence encodes CASSLARMNTEAFF. The full variable domain, in which reference TRBV5-1 and TRBJ1-1 provide the parts outside the CDR3, is KAGVTQTPRYLIKTRGQQVTLSCSPISGHRSVSWYQQTPGQGLQFLFEYFSETQRNKGNFPGRFSGRQFSNSRSEMNVSTLELGDSALYLCASSLARMNTEAFFGQGTRLTVV.

This clonotype has just a few counts. A much larger clone lies one base from this, so it may be a read error. The chain has TRBV20-1 and TRBJ1-1, with 7 bases matching TRBD1. Looked up from germline, CDR1 is DFQATT and CDR2 is SNEGSKA (reference sequence). This CDR3 region has 13 residues. The J segment lost 13 bases and the V segment lost 7 bases, leaving 18 bases of the junction unmatched. The CDR3 DNA reads TGCAGTGTCCTATTGGACAGGCTCGATGCGGGTTTCTTT. This codes for CSVLLDRLDAGFF.

This clonotype has at least ten counts. The chain recombines TRBV24-1 with TRBJ2-5; TRBD2 might be the D (6 bases). Germline V gene data show CDR1 as KGHDR and CDR2 as SFDVKD. V was pared by 6 bases and J by 5 bases, with 12 bases between. This CDR3 has 13 amino acids. Here the CDR3 reads CATSPPGVETQYF. In DNA form, the CDR3 reads TGTGCCACCAGTCCCCCGGGGGTGGAGACCCAGTACTTC.

This clonotype was seen more than once but under ten times. The CDR3 bases are TGTGCCAGCAGTCCCTCTAATCGCGAGCAGTACTTC. Translated, it gives CASSPSNREQYF. The chain employs TRBV6-6 and TRBJ2-7; D is unclear. Germline V gene sequence: CDR1 MNHNY, CDR2 SVGAGI (reference sequence). V lost 5 bases and J lost 6, with 11 bases in between. This CDR3 has 12 amino acids.

This clonotype was found many times. The V and J genes are TRBV28 and TRBJ2-3; perhaps D is TRBD1 or TRBD2 (5 bases each). The CDR3 loop spans 13 amino acids. Germline assignment: CDR1 MDHEN and CDR2 SYDVKM. The V end was cut by 6 bases, the J end by 6 bases, with 13 bases between. The CDR3 protein is CASSQRGRDTQYF. The CDR3 nucleotides are TGTGCCAGCAGCCAACGGGGACGGGATACGCAGTATTTT.

This clonotype turned up a few times. The V gene is TRBV28, the J gene TRBJ1-1; D unclear. Trimming stripped 4 bases from V and 8 bases from J, with 17 bases between. Germline loops: CDR1 MDHEN, CDR2 SYDVKM. The CDR3 length is 14 residues. CDR3 nucleotides: TGTGCCAGCAGTTATCCAGGACCCCCGTCAGAAGCTTTCTTT. It specifies CASSYPGPPSEAFF.

This clonotype was seen repeatedly, ten times or more. V gene TRBV5-1 combines with J gene TRBJ2-2; D remains unclear. V was cut by 1 base and J by 6 bases, with 10 bases left in between. Looked up from germline, CDR1 is SGHRS and CDR2 is YFSETQ. CDR3 length: 14 amino acids. CDR3 coding DNA: TGCGCCAGCAGCTTGAATGCGAGATCCGGGGAGCTGTTTTTT. The encoded protein is CASSLNARSGELFF.

The J gene is TRBJ2-2, the V gene TRBV15; the match to TRBD1 covers 8 bases. With V trimmed by 3 bases and J by 6 bases, 3 bases remained unmatched. CDR1 and CDR2 from the germline V gene are LNHNV and YYDKDF (reference sequence). This CDR3 contains 14 residues. The CDR3: CATSRTGDSGELFF. The CDR3 DNA follows: TGTGCCACCAGCAGGACAGGGGACTCCGGGGAGCTGTTTTTT.

This clonotype showed up just a few times. One end of the junction is discordant with germline, which a read error may explain. Here the CDR3 DNA reads TGTGCCAGCAGGGACAGTAATCTCTACGGGCAGTACTTC. Its translation: CASRDSNLYGQYF. The rearrangement joins TRBV6-1 to TRBJ2-7; D is perhaps TRBD1 (6 bases). In germline, CDR1 is MNHNS, CDR2 SASEGT. This CDR3 has 13 residues.

CDR3 amino acids: CASSRGRSNQPQHF. The CDR3, as DNA: TGTGCCAGCAGCAGGGGCAGAAGCAATCAGCCCCAGCATTTT. The chain has TRBV13 and TRBJ1-5; a weak D match, TRBD1 (5 bases). The CDR3 consists of 14 residues. V lost 5 bases, J lost 1 base, and 9 bases lay in between. CDR1 is PRHDT and CDR2 is FYEKMQ in the germline V gene (reference sequence).

This clonotype was detected a few times. This chain joins TRBV27 and TRBJ2-1, with D tentatively TRBD2 (7 bases). The CDR3 is made up of 15 amino acids. The V end was cut by 3 bases, the J end by 9 bases, with 18 bases between. The germline V gene encodes CDR1 MNHEY and CDR2 SMNVEV (reference sequence). CDR3 DNA: TGTGCCAGCAGTTTGGGAGGGACCCGGGGGCGTGAGCAGTTCTTC. Amino acid sequence: CASSLGGTRGREQFF.

The V and J genes are TRBV7-2 and TRBJ2-5; TRBD2 matches 11 bases. Germline CDR1 reads SGHTA; CDR2 reads FQGNSA. Losses at the gene ends were 1 base for V and 2 bases for J; bases not matched to a gene: 6. The CDR3 totals 17 residues. CDR3 protein: CASSLVVASGGQETQYF. The CDR3 DNA follows: TGTGCCAGCAGCTTAGTGGTGGCTAGCGGGGGGCAAGAGACCCAGTACTTC.

This clonotype was recorded at least ten times. V and J are TRBV20-1 and TRBJ2-1, with unresolved D. The CDR3 totals 14 residues. Germline values: CDR1 DFQATT, CDR2 SNEGSKA (reference sequence). V was clipped by 3 bases and J by 8 bases, with 17 bases between them. CDR3 sequence reads: CSASAHLGFDEQFF. As DNA, the CDR3 is TGCAGTGCTAGCGCTCACTTAGGTTTTGATGAGCAGTTCTTC.

The rearrangement links TRBV2 to TRBJ2-3; D gene uncertain. V lost 4 bases to trimming and J lost 2 bases, with 10 bases between them. This CDR3 comprises 14 residues. Germline CDR1 and CDR2: SNHLY and FYNNEI. CDR3 amino acids: CASSVNGYTDTQYF. DNA for the CDR3: TGTGCCAGCAGTGTGAACGGATACACAGATACGCAGTATTTT.

The chain recombines TRBV6-5 with TRBJ2-2, with D perhaps TRBD1 or TRBD2 (5 bases each). V shed 5 bases and J shed 1 base, with 14 bases lying between them. The CDR3 runs 16 residues. Germline V CDR1 and CDR2: MNHEY, SVGAGI. The CDR3 DNA sequence: TGTGCCAGCAGTCTCGGTTTGGGGGTGAACACCGGGGAGCTGTTTTTT. Translation gives CASSLGLGVNTGELFF.